This T cell receptor (beta chain) appears in the sequencing data of a study of blood T cells in healthy people across ages. This clonotype was picked up a small number of times. Alongside a J-beta primer mix, a sample-barcoded 5' primer served in a second PCR lasting about 6 to 12 cycles. MiXCR was run by TCRdb on the 5' RACE reads, yielding one entry per CDR3 protein. The sample contains some 940,000 distinct CDR3 sequences, 25% to 30% of which appear only once. The length of the CDR3 is 14 residues. Per the germline V gene, CDR1 is SEHNR and CDR2 is FQNEAQ (reference sequence). The V and J ends lost 4 bases and 9 bases, in that order; junction bases with no gene match: 5. Whenever a sample was processed, at least 7 million PBMCs were isolated. These sequences were also reported in another study, on T cells of mothers and their children.

The V gene is TRBV7-9, the J gene TRBJ1-6; 8 bases align to TRBD1. This clonotype originated in a woman between 40 and 50 years old in good health. Sequencing was carried out using blood. CDR3 region: CASSSSRGRSPLHF. The CDR3 region has the DNA TGTGCCAGCAGCTCCTCCAGGGGGCGTTCACCCCTCCACTTT.